This T cell receptor (beta chain) was sequenced in a study of blood T cell repertoires in COVID-19. TCRdb's table, derived via immunoSEQ multiplex PCR, lists solely in-frame clones and lacks some. The profile covers around 500,000 clones, with 70% to 90% appearing a single time and less than 2% taken by the ten largest. Cohort 3 donors were reported recovered after two negative PCRs, clearance, or symptom resolution. The germline V gene encodes CDR1 SGDLS and CDR2 YYNGEE. The CDR3 length is 15 residues. V was pared by 3 bases and J by 4 bases, with 6 bases of the junction left unmatched. Sequencing was performed on PBMCs or T cells enriched from blood (not recorded which). This TCR was recovered from a woman aged 40 to 50 who had recovered from COVID-19. The chain uses TRBV9 and TRBJ2-1; 8 nucleotides align to TRBD2. The CDR3 sequence: CASSARLALYNEQFF. The CDR3 nucleotides read TGTGCCAGCAGCGCGAGACTAGCGCTGTACAATGAGCAGTTCTTC.